A single T cell receptor beta chain is shown here with its context. Its antigen is as yet unknown. Treatment given: about 20 received Ad26.COV2.S at low or high dose, single or two shots; a few received placebo; per-sample allocation not given. Sampling occurred on day 63 after the first vaccine or placebo injection. The sample came from a Boston adult aged 18-55 years. This record comes from a study of Ad26.COV2.S vaccination and SARS-CoV-2 variants. The CDR3 length is 15 residues. The trim removed 4 bases at V and 2 bases at J, leaving 6 bases unmatched. Germline CDR1 is SGHDT and CDR2 is YYEEEE. Regarding the study as a whole: Post-vaccination breadth of spike-specific CD8+ and CD4+ T cell responses was reportedly substantial.

Clones were read by immunoSEQ multiplex PCR, and TCRdb kept only the in-frame ones, dropping some. This table has approximately 340,000 clones, about 85% appearing once. The sequence was collected from a person between 18 and 65 years old who received the Ad26.COV2.S COVID-19 vaccine or a placebo. The chain joins TRBV5-6 to TRBJ2-3, with TRBD1 identical over 8 bases. The input for sequencing was peripheral blood, taken in a trial of Ad26.COV2.S vaccine versus placebo. CDR3 amino acids: CASSQRQGYTDTQYF. In nucleotides, the CDR3 is TGTGCCAGCAGCCAGAGACAGGGGTACACAGATACGCAGTATTTT.